This record concerns one T cell receptor (beta chain) sequence. The antigen remains undetermined. Produced via immunoSEQ multiplex PCR; TCRdb's table is partial and in-frame only. The table records some 35,000 clones, around 88% of them present only once. These data belong to a study of STAT5B mutations in CD4+ large granular lymphocyte leukemia. The study's findings and limits: Without putative leukemic clones, patient CD4-sorted repertoires remained more clonal than healthy CD4+ repertoires.

Germline V gene lookup returns CDR1 LGHNT and CDR2 FRNRAP. This CDR3 comprises 12 residues. V lost 0 bases, J lost 7 bases, and 6 bases lay in between. J is TRBJ1-1 and V is TRBV12-5; D gene ambiguous. What was sequenced was CD4+ T cells from blood buffy coats. This sequence was found in a human donor in good health. The DNA for the CDR3 is TGTGCTAGTGGTTTGGTACGGGATGAAGCTTTCTTT. Its translation: CASGLVRDEAFF.